This T cell receptor (beta chain) was captured by sequencing in a study of blood T cell repertoires in COVID-19. Study overall: Collection of acute and convalescent COVID-19 samples took place in the United States, Italy and Spain.

In Seattle, patients joined the study during active infection and were tracked longitudinally. Trimming at V came to 11 bases and at J to 4 bases, leaving 5 bases not matched to a gene. The CDR3 loop spans 13 amino acids. From germline, CDR1 is KGHDR and CDR2 SFDVKD. Clones were sequenced by immunoSEQ multiplex PCR, and TCRdb holds only the in-frame ones, with some missing. The sample has a few hundred thousand clones, 80% to 85% seen once. The sample was peripheral blood. This chain connects TRBV24-1 to TRBJ2-2, with 8 positions matching TRBD2. The origin of this receptor is a person aged 70 to 85 with COVID-19, enrolled during active disease. CDR3 nucleotides: TGTGCCAGCGGACGGGAGGGCACCGGGGAGCTGTTTTTT. Encoded protein: CASGREGTGELFF.